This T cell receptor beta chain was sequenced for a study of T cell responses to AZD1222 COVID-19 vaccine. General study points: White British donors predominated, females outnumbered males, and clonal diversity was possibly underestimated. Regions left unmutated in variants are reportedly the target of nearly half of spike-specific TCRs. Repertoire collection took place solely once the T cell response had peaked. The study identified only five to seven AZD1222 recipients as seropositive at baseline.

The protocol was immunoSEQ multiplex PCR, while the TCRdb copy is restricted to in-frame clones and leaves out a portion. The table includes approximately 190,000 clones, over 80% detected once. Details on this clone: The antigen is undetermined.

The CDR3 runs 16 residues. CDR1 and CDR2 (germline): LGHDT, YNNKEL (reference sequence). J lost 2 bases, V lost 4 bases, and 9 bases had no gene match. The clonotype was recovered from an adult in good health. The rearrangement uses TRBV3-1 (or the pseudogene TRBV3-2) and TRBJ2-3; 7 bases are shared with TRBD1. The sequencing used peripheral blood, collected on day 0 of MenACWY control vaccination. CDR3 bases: TGTGCCAGCAGCCGCAGAACAGGGGATACCACAGATACGCAGTATTTT. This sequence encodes CASSRRTGDTTDTQYF.